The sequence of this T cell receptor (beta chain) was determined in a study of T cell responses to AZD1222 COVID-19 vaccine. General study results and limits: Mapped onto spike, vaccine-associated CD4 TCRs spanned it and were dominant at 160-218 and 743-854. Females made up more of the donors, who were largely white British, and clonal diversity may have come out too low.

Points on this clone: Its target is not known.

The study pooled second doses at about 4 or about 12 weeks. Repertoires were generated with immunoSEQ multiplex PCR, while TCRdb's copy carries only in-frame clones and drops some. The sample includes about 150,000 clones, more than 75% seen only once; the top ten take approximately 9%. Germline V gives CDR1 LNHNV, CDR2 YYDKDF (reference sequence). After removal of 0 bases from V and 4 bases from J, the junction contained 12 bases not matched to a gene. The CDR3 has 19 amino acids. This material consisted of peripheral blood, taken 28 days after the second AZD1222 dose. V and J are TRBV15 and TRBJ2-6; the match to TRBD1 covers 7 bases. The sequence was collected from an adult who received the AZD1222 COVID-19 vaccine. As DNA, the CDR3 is TGTGCCACCAGCAGAGATAAATTCGGGACAGTTAGCGGGGCCAACGTCCTGACTTTC. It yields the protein CATSRDKFGTVSGANVLTF.